The 19 T cell receptor beta chains below come from one sample, sequenced in a study of blood T cells in healthy people across ages (dated by TCRdb to between 2014 and 2017). The receptor library was made with 5' RACE. TCRdb shows the sequencer as Illumina HiSeq 2500. A second PCR of roughly 6 to 11 cycles was run with a J-beta primer mix and a sample-barcoded 5' primer. TCRdb's own reprocessing of the public reads used fastp at Q25 and MiXCR and kept productive beta chains. Rows merge per CDR3 protein into single entries with the most common DNA and genes. This sample holds roughly 900,000 distinct CDR3 sequences; 40% to 60% were observed only once. The top ten hold roughly 12% of the sample. The sample taken for sequencing was blood. The receptors were sampled from a man aged 25 to 45 in good health.

The V call is TRBV6-1, the J call TRBJ2-5; 9 bases map to TRBD2. J was trimmed by 11 bases and V by 5 bases; bases with no gene match: 21. The CDR3 spans 17 residues. Germline CDR1 is MNHNS and CDR2 is SASEGT. In DNA, the CDR3 is TGTGCCAGCAGTCGCACAGGGGCGGGAGGGCGATACAATGAGCAGTACTTC. Protein sequence: CASSRTGAGGRYNEQYF.

This clonotype was recorded once. At one boundary the junction diverges from the germline segment, which might be a read error. V usage is TRBV5-1 and J usage is TRBJ2-3, with D unresolved. CDR1 and CDR2 from the germline V gene are SGHRS and YFSETQ. This CDR3 is 16 amino acids long. The CDR3 sequence is CASSLVGFSGTDTQNF. DNA of the CDR3: TGCGCCAGCAGCTTGGTTGGGTTTAGTGGCACAGATACGCAGAATTTT.

V is TRBV3-1 and J is TRBJ1-1, with D perhaps matching TRBD1 (6 bases). V was pared by 1 base and J by 5 bases, with 17 bases between. The CDR3 covers 16 residues. In germline, CDR1 is LGHDT, CDR2 YNNKEL (reference sequence). In DNA, the CDR3 is TGTGCCAGCAGCCAAGCAGCCACAGGGAAGGTAACTGAAGCTTTCTTT. Amino acids: CASSQAATGKVTEAFF.

The chain has TRBV4-1 and TRBJ1-3, with 7 nucleotides matching TRBD1. CDR1 and CDR2 from the germline V gene are MGHRA and YSYEKL. V lost 3 bases to trimming and J lost 0 bases; unmatched junction nucleotides: 2. This CDR3 region has 15 residues. DNA for the CDR3: TGCGCCAGCAGCCAGGACAGGTACTCTGGAAACACCATATATTTT. Its protein product is CASSQDRYSGNTIYF.

The rearrangement joins TRBV7-8 to TRBJ1-1; D is ambiguous. In germline, CDR1 is SGHVS, CDR2 FQNEAQ. This CDR3 has 12 amino acids. V lost 3 bases and J lost 7, with 9 bases in between. This CDR3 reads CASSFLRDEAFF. CDR3 nucleotides: TGTGCCAGCAGCTTTTTAAGGGATGAAGCTTTCTTT.

This rearrangement joins TRBV20-1 to TRBJ2-2; 10 nucleotides agree with TRBD1. Unmatched junction bases numbered 8, after V lost 0 bases and J lost 7 bases. Per the germline V gene, CDR1 is DFQATT and CDR2 is SNEGSKA (reference sequence). The CDR3 has 16 amino acids. CDR3 DNA: TGCAGTGCTAGAGATCCCAAGACAGGGGGCGTCGGGGAGCTGTTTTTT. Translation: CSARDPKTGGVGELFF.

This clonotype came up a few times. V gene TRBV11-2 combines with J gene TRBJ2-5; D is perhaps TRBD1 or TRBD2 (5 bases each). The CDR3 has 16 amino acids. Trimming pared 0 bases from V and 4 bases from J, leaving 15 bases between. The germline V gene has CDR1 SGHAT and CDR2 FQNNGV. CDR3 in amino acids: CASSLDRGGGGETQYF. CDR3 nucleotide sequence: TGTGCCAGCAGCTTAGATAGGGGCGGAGGAGGAGAGACCCAGTACTTC. The entire variable domain, with the rest obtained from reference TRBV11-2 and TRBJ2-5, is as follows: EAGVAQSPRYKIIEKRQSVAFWCNPISGHATLYWYQQILGQGPKLLIQFQNNGVVDDSQLPKDRFSAERLKGVDSTLKIQPAKLEDSAVYLCASSLDRGGGGETQYFGPGTRLLVL.

The chain employs TRBV15 and TRBJ1-5; D is uncertain. This CDR3 is built from 12 residues. Deletions cut 0 bases from V and 6 bases from J, with 3 bases between. The germline CDR1 and CDR2 sequences are LNHNV and YYDKDF (reference sequence). The CDR3 is CATSRDSQPQHF. Here the CDR3 DNA reads TGTGCCACCAGCAGAGACAGTCAGCCCCAGCATTTT. Drawing the rest from reference TRBV15 and TRBJ1-5, the complete variable domain is DAMVIQNPRYQVTQFGKPVTLSCSQTLNHNVMYWYQQKSSQAPKLLFHYYDKDFNNEADTPDNFQSRRPNTSFCFLDIRSPGLGDTAMYLCATSRDSQPQHFGDGTRLSIL.

The rearrangement uses TRBV10-3 and TRBJ2-5, with 8 bases identical to TRBD1. The J call may be mistaken, given a closer DNA end match to TRBJ2-7. The germline V gene encodes CDR1 ENHRY and CDR2 SYGVKD. CDR3 length equals 15 residues. The CDR3 DNA sequence: TGTGCCATCAGTGAGTCGACTCAGGGGGCCCGCGAGCAGTACTTC. Translated: CAISESTQGAREQYF.

This clonotype was counted only a few times. The rearrangement uses TRBV4-1 and TRBJ2-7; D gene unclear. Germline-derived CDR1 and CDR2 are MGHRA and YSYEKL. Trimming left V 5 bases short and J 0 bases short, with 17 bases between. The CDR3 loop spans 16 amino acids. CDR3: CASSYLSETASYEQYF. The CDR3 DNA follows: TGCGCCAGCAGCTACTTATCAGAGACGGCCTCCTACGAGCAGTACTTC.

For this clonotype: A read error may produce the germline difference seen at one junction end. The chain employs TRBV19 and TRBJ1-6; 10 bases are a match to TRBD1. CDR1 and CDR2 (germline): LNHDA, SQIVND (reference sequence). CDR3 length equals 13 residues. The CDR3 is CTSTDRGLSPLHF. CDR3 coding DNA: TGTACCAGTACCGACAGGGGGCTGTCACCCCTCCACTTT. Full variable domain (remainder filled in from reference TRBV19 and TRBJ1-6): DGGITQSPKYLFRKEGQNVTLSCEQNLNHDAMYWYRQDPGQGLRLIYYSQIVNDFQKGDIAEGYSVSREKKESFPLTVTSAQKNPTAFYLCTSTDRGLSPLHFGNGTRLTVT.

This chain connects TRBV21-1 to TRBJ2-2; the table's TRBD1 call for D was not verified on the DNA. TRBV21-1 is a pseudogene. The CDR3 extends over 16 amino acids. CDR3 nucleotides: TGTGCCATCCCGACCCCGTCGACAGGGAATAGGAGGGAGCTGTTTTTT. This codes for CAIPTPSTGNRRELFF.

This clonotype was detected once. The rearrangement uses TRBV10-2 and TRBJ2-3; 14 bases are shared with TRBD2. V trimming: 6 bases; J trimming: 4 bases; junction bases outside the gene matches: 12. Germline-derived CDR1 and CDR2 are WSHSY and SAAADI. The CDR3 length is 18 residues. DNA for the CDR3: TGCGCCAGCAGACCGACTAGCGGGGGGGCCGGGATGCCAGATACGCAGTATTTT. Translating gives CASRPTSGGAGMPDTQYF.

This chain links TRBV29-1 with TRBJ2-1; D may be TRBD1 (6 bases). The CDR3 sequence is 13 residues long. The ends were cut back, 3 bases at V and 5 bases at J, with 11 bases in the middle. Per germline, CDR1 SQVTM and CDR2 ANQGSEA. CDR3 region: CSVDRQANNEQFF. CDR3 nucleotides: TGCAGCGTTGACCGACAGGCTAACAATGAGCAGTTCTTC.

This clonotype was counted a few times. The gene calls are TRBV4-1 and TRBJ1-5, with 8 nucleotides matching TRBD1. CDR1 is MGHRA and CDR2 is YSYEKL in the germline V gene. V trimming: 1 base; J trimming: 4 bases; junction bases outside the gene matches: 9. The CDR3 spans 17 residues. CDR3 amino acids: CASSQAEGQDDNQPQHF. CDR3 coding DNA: TGCGCCAGCAGCCAAGCGGAGGGACAGGACGATAATCAGCCCCAGCATTTT.

This clonotype was counted a single time. The chain carries TRBV20-1 and TRBJ2-3, with D tentatively TRBD1 (5 bases). The V gene's germline CDR1 is DFQATT and CDR2 SNEGSKA (reference sequence). The V end was cut by 3 bases, the J end by 7 bases, with 17 bases between. The CDR3 is 14 residues long. CDR3 sequence: CSASPQGAANTQYF. CDR3 nucleotide sequence: TGCAGTGCTAGTCCTCAGGGTGCAGCAAATACGCAGTATTTT.

V and J are TRBV27 and TRBJ2-7, with 7 bases identical to TRBD2. The V segment lost 4 bases and the J segment 2 bases; nucleotides outside the gene matches: 8. This CDR3 spans 15 amino acids. Germline V gives CDR1 MNHEY, CDR2 SMNVEV (reference sequence). CDR3 region: CASSSPQRGAYEQYF. The CDR3 DNA follows: TGTGCCAGCAGTTCCCCACAGCGGGGAGCCTACGAGCAGTACTTC.

The gene calls are TRBV9 and TRBJ2-1; TRBD2 might be the D (6 bases). The CDR3 runs to 16 residues. Trimming removed 0 bases at V and 4 bases at J, with 14 bases between. CDR1 SGDLS and CDR2 YYNGEE come from the germline V gene. The CDR3 DNA sequence: TGTGCCAGCAGCGTAGAGGGGACGGGAGCATACAATGAGCAGTTCTTC. This sequence encodes CASSVEGTGAYNEQFF.

The chain employs TRBV20-1 and TRBJ1-2, with unresolved D. The V gene lost 0 bases and the J gene lost 5 bases, with 13 bases spanning the gap. Germline V lookup: CDR1 DFQATT, CDR2 SNEGSKA (reference sequence). This CDR3 spans 14 amino acids. The CDR3 DNA reads as TGCAGTGCTAGAGATCTGAGACGGAATTATGGCTACACCTTC. Translated, it gives CSARDLRRNYGYTF.